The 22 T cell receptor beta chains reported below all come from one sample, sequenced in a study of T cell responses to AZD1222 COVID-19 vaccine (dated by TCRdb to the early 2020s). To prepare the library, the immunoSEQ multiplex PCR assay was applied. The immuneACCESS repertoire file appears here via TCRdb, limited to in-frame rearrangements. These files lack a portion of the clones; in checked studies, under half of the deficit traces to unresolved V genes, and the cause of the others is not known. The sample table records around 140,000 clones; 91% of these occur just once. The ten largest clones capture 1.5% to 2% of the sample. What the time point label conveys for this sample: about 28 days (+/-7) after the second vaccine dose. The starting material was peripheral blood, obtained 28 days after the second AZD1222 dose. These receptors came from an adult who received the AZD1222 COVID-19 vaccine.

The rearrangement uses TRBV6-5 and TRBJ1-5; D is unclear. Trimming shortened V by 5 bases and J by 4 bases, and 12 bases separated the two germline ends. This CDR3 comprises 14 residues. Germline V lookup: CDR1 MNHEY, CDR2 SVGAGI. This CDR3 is CASSPERWNQPQHF. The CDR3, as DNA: TGTGCCAGCAGTCCAGAGAGGTGGAATCAGCCCCAGCATTTT.

CDR3 protein: CASSITGAYEKLFF. CDR3 coding DNA: TGCGCCAGCAGTATTACAGGGGCATATGAAAAACTGTTTTTT. The rearrangement links TRBV4-1 to TRBJ1-4; TRBD1 agrees at 7 bases. Unmatched junction bases numbered 7, after V lost 6 bases and J lost 6 bases. Per germline, CDR1 MGHRA and CDR2 YSYEKL. The CDR3 sequence is 14 residues long.

In DNA, the CDR3 is TGCGCCAGCAGCCAAGTAGTGGGAGCGATCACCGGGGAGCTGTTTTTT. Protein product: CASSQVVGAITGELFF. The chain combines TRBV4-1 with TRBJ2-2, with D maybe TRBD2 (5 bases). This CDR3 contains 16 residues. CDR1 is MGHRA and CDR2 is YSYEKL in the germline V gene. Trimming cost V 1 base and J 4 bases, with 13 bases left between them.

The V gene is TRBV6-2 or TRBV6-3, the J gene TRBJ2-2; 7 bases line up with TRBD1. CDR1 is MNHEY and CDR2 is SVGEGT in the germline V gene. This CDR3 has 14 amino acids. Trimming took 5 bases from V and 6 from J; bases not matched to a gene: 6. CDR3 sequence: CASSRPGGSGELFF. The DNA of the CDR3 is TGTGCCAGCAGTCGACCAGGGGGTTCCGGGGAGCTGTTTTTT.

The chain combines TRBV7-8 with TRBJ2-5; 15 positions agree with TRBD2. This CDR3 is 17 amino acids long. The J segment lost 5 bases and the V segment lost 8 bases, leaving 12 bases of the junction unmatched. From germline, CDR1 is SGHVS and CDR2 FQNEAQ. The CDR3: CASLSGLAGGRGETQYF. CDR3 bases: TGTGCCAGCCTCTCCGGACTAGCGGGAGGGCGGGGGGAGACCCAGTACTTC.

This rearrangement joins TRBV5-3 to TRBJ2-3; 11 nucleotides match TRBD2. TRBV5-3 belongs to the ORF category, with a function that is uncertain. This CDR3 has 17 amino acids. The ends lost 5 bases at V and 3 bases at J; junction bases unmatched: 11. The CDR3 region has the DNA TGTGCCAGAAGAGGGACTAGCGGTTTTCCCTGGACAGATACGCAGTATTTT. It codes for CARRGTSGFPWTDTQYF.

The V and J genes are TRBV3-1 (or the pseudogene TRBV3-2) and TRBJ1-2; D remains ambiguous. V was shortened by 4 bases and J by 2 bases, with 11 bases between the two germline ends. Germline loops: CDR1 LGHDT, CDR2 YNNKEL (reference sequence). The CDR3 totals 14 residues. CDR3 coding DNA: TGTGCCAGCAGCCTAATAGGAGGGAACTATGGCTACACCTTC. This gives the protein CASSLIGGNYGYTF.

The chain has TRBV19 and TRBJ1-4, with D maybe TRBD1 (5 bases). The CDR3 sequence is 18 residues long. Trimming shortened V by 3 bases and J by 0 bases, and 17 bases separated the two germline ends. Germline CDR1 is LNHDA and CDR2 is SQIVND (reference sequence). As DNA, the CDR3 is TGTGCCAGTAGTATGGGTCGGGGGTACTCTCCAACTAATGAAAAACTGTTTTTT. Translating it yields CASSMGRGYSPTNEKLFF. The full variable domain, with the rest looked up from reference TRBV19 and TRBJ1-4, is DGGITQSPKYLFRKEGQNVTLSCEQNLNHDAMYWYRQDPGQGLRLIYYSQIVNDFQKGDIAEGYSVSREKKESFPLTVTSAQKNPTAFYLCASSMGRGYSPTNEKLFFGSGTQLSVL.

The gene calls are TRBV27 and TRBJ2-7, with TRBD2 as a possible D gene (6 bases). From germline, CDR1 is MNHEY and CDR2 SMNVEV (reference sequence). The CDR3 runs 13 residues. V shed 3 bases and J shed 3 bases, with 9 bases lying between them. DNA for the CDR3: TGTGCCAGCAGTTTGGAGGGATACTACGAGCAGTACTTC. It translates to CASSLEGYYEQYF.

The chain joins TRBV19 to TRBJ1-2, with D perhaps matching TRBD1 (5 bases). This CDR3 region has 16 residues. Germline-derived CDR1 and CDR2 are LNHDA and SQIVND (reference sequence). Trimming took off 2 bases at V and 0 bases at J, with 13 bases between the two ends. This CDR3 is CASSITRDGTNYGYTF. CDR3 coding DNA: TGTGCCAGTAGTATAACTCGGGACGGAACTAACTATGGCTACACCTTC.

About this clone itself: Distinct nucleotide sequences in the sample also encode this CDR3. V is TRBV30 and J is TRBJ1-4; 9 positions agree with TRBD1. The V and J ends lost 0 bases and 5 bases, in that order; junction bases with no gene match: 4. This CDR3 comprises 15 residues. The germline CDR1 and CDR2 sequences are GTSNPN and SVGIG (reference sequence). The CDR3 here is CAWSVRGTGNEKLFF. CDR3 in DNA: TGTGCCTGGAGTGTACGGGGGACAGGGAATGAAAAACTGTTTTTT.

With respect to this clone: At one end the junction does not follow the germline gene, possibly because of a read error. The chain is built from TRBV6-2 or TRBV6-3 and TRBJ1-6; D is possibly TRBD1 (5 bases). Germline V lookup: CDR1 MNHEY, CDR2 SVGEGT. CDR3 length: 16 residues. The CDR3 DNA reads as TGTGCCAGCAGATACTTCCAGGGAACCTATAATTCACCCCTCCACTTT. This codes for CASRYFQGTYNSPLHF.

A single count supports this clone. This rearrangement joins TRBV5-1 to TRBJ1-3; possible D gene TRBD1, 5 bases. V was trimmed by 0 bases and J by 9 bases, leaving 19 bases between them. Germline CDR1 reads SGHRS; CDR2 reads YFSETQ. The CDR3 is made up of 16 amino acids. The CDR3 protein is CASSLDVGAQLGTIYF. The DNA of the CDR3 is TGCGCCAGCAGCTTGGACGTCGGGGCCCAGCTTGGCACCATATATTTT.

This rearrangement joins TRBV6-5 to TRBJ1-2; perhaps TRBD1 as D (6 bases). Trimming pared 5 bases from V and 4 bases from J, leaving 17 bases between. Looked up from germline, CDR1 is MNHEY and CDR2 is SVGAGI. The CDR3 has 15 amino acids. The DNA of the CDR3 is TGTGCCAGCAGTCCAGGACAGCCCGGATTCTATGGCTACACCTTC. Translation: CASSPGQPGFYGYTF.

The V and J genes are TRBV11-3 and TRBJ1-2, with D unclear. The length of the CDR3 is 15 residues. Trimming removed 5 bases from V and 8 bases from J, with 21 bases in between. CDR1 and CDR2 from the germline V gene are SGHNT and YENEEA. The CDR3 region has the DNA TGTGCCAGCAGCGGCCCCCAGGCGCGGCTCGTGGGCTACACCTTC. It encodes CASSGPQARLVGYTF.

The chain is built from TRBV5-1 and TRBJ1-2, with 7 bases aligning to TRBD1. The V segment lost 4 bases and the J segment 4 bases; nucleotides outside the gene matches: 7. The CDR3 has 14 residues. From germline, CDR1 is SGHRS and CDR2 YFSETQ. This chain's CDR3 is CASSETGFGYGYTF. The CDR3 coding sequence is TGCGCCAGCAGCGAGACAGGGTTTGGCTATGGCTACACCTTC.

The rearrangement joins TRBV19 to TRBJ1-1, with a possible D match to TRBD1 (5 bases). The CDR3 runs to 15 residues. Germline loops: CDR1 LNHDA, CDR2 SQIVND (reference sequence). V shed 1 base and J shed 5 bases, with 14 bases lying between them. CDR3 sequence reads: CASSIVGGIGTEAFF. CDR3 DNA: TGTGCCAGTAGTATAGTGGGGGGGATCGGGACTGAAGCTTTCTTT.

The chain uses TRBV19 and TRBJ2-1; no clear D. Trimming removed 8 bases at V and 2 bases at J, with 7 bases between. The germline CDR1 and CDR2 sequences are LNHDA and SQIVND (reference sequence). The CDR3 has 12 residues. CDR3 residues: CASGFAYNEQFF. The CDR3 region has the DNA TGTGCCAGTGGCTTTGCCTACAATGAGCAGTTCTTC.

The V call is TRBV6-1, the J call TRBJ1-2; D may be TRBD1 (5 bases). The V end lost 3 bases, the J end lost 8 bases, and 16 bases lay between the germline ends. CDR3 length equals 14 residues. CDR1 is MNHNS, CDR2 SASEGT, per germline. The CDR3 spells CASSDPGYGRGYTF. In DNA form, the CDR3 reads TGTGCCAGCAGTGATCCAGGGTACGGAAGAGGCTACACCTTC.

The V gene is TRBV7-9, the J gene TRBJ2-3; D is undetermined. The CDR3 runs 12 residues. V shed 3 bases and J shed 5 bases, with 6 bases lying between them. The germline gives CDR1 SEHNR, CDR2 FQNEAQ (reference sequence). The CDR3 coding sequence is TGTGCCAGCAGCTTTGAGGTAGATACGCAGTATTTT. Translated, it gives CASSFEVDTQYF.

CDR3 residues: CASSKPDREAFF. CDR3 DNA: TGTGCCAGCAGTAAACCGGACAGGGAAGCTTTCTTT. The J gene is TRBJ1-1, the V gene TRBV6-5, with 7 bases lining up with TRBD1. The CDR3 spans 12 residues. The V gene end was trimmed by 5 bases and the J gene end by 8 bases; junction bases not matched to a gene: 5. Per the germline V gene, CDR1 is MNHEY and CDR2 is SVGAGI.

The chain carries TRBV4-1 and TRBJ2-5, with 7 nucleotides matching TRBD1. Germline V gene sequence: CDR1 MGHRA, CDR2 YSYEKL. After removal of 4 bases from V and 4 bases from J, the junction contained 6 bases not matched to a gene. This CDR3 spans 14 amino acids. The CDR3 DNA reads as TGCGCCAGCAGCCGATTAGGGGGCCCAGAGACCCAGTACTTC. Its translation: CASSRLGGPETQYF.